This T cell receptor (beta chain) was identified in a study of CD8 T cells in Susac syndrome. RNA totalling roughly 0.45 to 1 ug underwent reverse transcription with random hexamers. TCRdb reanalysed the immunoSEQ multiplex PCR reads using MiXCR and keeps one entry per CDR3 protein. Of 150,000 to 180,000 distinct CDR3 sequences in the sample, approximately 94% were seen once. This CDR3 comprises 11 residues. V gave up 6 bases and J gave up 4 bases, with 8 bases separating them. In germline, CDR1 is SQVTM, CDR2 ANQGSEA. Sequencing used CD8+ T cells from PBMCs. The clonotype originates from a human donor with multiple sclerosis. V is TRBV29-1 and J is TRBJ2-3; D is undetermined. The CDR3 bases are TGCAGCGTCTCCAGTTCAGATACGCAGTATTTT. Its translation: CSVSSSDTQYF.